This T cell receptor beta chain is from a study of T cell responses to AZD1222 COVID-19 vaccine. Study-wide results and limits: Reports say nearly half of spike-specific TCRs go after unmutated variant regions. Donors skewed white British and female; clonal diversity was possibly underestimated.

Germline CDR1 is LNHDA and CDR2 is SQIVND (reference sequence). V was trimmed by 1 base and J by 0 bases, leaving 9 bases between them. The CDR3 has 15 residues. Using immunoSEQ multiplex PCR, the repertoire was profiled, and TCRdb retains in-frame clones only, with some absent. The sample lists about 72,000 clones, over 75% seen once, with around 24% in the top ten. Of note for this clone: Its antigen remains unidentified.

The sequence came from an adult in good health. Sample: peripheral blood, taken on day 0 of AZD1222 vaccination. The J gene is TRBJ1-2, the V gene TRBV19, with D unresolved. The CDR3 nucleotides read TGTGCCAGTAGTATAGGTGGCTCAGCTAACTATGGCTACACCTTC. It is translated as CASSIGGSANYGYTF.